The 30 T cell receptor beta chains reported below all come from one sample, sequenced in a study of somatic mutations in cytotoxic T cells in rheumatoid arthritis. The assay was immunoSEQ multiplex PCR, and TCRdb's table has in-frame clones only and misses some. The sample holds about 2,000 clones, roughly 80% seen once. Sequencing input: CD8+ T cells sorted from blood. Receptors were obtained from a woman between 70 and 85 years old with rheumatoid arthritis.

The chain recombines TRBV6-5 with TRBJ1-2; weak D call: TRBD1 (5 bases). The CDR3 is 15 amino acids. Trimming stripped 1 base from V and 6 bases from J, with 15 bases between. CDR1 and CDR2 (germline): MNHEY, SVGAGI. The CDR3 DNA sequence: TGTGCCAGCAGTTACTTTAGGGACTCAGCGGATGGCTACACCTTC. It yields the protein CASSYFRDSADGYTF.

The rearrangement uses TRBV4-1 and TRBJ2-3, with 14 bases fitting TRBD2. Trimming took 3 bases from V and 6 from J; bases not matched to a gene: 5. Germline V gives CDR1 MGHRA, CDR2 YSYEKL. The CDR3 spans 16 residues. The chain's CDR3 is CASSHKGLAGVDTQYF. In DNA, the CDR3 is TGCGCCAGCAGCCATAAGGGACTAGCGGGAGTGGATACGCAGTATTTT.

This clone is deemed large. This sequence joins TRBV7-2 and TRBJ1-4; TRBD1 agrees at 10 bases. The J segment lost 0 bases and the V segment lost 5 bases, leaving 6 bases of the junction unmatched. The CDR3 is 17 residues long. Germline lookup yields CDR1 SGHTA and CDR2 FQGNSA. The CDR3 protein is CASSRDRGSPTNEKLFF. CDR3 bases: TGTGCCAGCAGCCGGGACAGGGGAAGCCCAACTAATGAAAAACTGTTTTTT.

This clone was detected only once. The CDR3 bases are TGCGCCAGCAGCCAAGGGAGAGTGGTGGGAGTGCTGTTTTTT. Translating it yields CASSQGRVVGVLFF. This chain joins TRBV4-1 and TRBJ2-2; perhaps TRBD2 as D (5 bases). The V and J ends lost 1 base and 13 bases respectively, with 16 bases between them. The CDR3 has 14 residues. The germline CDR1 and CDR2 sequences are MGHRA and YSYEKL.

V gene TRBV9 combines with J gene TRBJ2-3, with TRBD2 matching over 14 bases. The CDR3 is 17 residues long. V lost 4 bases, J lost 0 bases, and 4 bases stayed unmatched. Germline V gives CDR1 SGDLS, CDR2 YYNGEE. CDR3 loop: CASSPGLAGVSTDTQYF. CDR3 in DNA: TGTGCCAGCAGCCCGGGACTAGCGGGGGTTAGCACAGATACGCAGTATTTT.

V usage is TRBV7-6 and J usage is TRBJ2-5; 9 bases map to TRBD1. The end of the DNA fits TRBJ2-7 better, so the J call may be wrong. Germline CDR1 SGHVS, CDR2 FNYEAQ. The CDR3 contains 15 residues. CDR3 sequence (DNA): TGTGCCAGCAGCCACGGGACAGGGATTCTCAACGAGCAGTACTTC. Protein: CASSHGTGILNEQYF.

This clone was detected once. The chain uses TRBV5-1 and TRBJ2-3; TRBD1 is a possible D gene (5 bases). The germline V and J ends were trimmed by 0 bases and 1 base, with 6 bases remaining between them. CDR1 and CDR2 from the germline V gene are SGHRS and YFSETQ. The CDR3 loop spans 14 amino acids. The chain's CDR3 is CASSLAQGTDTQYF. The CDR3 DNA follows: TGCGCCAGCAGCTTGGCACAGGGCACAGATACGCAGTATTTT.

This clone was recorded once. Mismatch with germline at one junction end may stem from a read error. V and J are TRBV27 and TRBJ2-5; 11 bases align to TRBD2. The CDR3 has 15 residues. CDR1 and CDR2 (germline): MNHEY, SMNVEV (reference sequence). For the CDR3, the DNA is TGTGCCGGCAGTTTAGCGGGAGGGCCGGGGGAGACCCAGTACTTC. Amino acid sequence: CAGSLAGGPGETQYF.

This chain connects TRBV12-5 to TRBJ2-3; no reliable D call. V gave up 2 bases and J gave up 1 base, with 7 bases separating them. Per germline, CDR1 LGHNT and CDR2 FRNRAP. This CDR3 region has 14 residues. The CDR3 sequence is CASGLMSGTDTQYF. The CDR3 bases are TGTGCTAGTGGTTTGATGAGCGGCACAGATACGCAGTATTTT.

The CDR3 loop is CASSLGGRGETQYF. CDR3 coding DNA: TGTGCCAGCAGCTTAGGGGGGCGCGGAGAGACCCAGTACTTC. This chain connects TRBV11-1 to TRBJ2-5; perhaps TRBD1 as D (6 bases). V dropped 1 base and J dropped 4 bases, with 10 bases sitting between them. The germline V gene has CDR1 SGHAT and CDR2 FQDESV (reference sequence). The CDR3 sequence is 14 residues long.

The rearrangement links TRBV9 to TRBJ2-1, with 7 bases fitting TRBD1. Germline V gene data show CDR1 as SGDLS and CDR2 as YYNGEE. V lost 0 bases, J lost 1 base, and 10 bases stayed unmatched. The CDR3 has 18 amino acids. The CDR3, as DNA: TGTGCCAGCAGCGTAGGAGGGGGCGTAGATATTTCCTACAATGAGCAGTTCTTC. It encodes CASSVGGGVDISYNEQFF.

Regarding this clone: Other DNA sequences in the same sample also yield this CDR3. The rearrangement joins TRBV27 to TRBJ1-6, with TRBD1 matching 8 bases. Looked up from germline, CDR1 is MNHEY and CDR2 is SMNVEV (reference sequence). V was clipped by 3 bases and J by 0 bases; unmatched bases: 1. CDR3 size: 16 residues. CDR3 residues: CASSFTGGSYNSPLHF. CDR3 bases: TGTGCCAGCAGTTTTACAGGGGGCTCCTATAATTCACCCCTCCACTTT.

The rearrangement uses TRBV6-4 and TRBJ2-2, with TRBD1 as a possible D gene (7 bases). Trimming left V 0 bases short and J 4 bases short, with 15 bases between. The CDR3 totals 17 residues. Germline V gives CDR1 MRHNA, CDR2 SNTAGT. CDR3 in amino acids: CASSDSPRGALTGELFF. CDR3 DNA: TGTGCCAGCAGTGACTCGCCCAGGGGGGCGCTCACCGGGGAGCTGTTTTTT.

The V call is TRBV6-4, the J call TRBJ2-7, with 8 bases aligning to TRBD1. The CDR3 contains 16 residues. V lost 6 bases to trimming and J lost 5 bases; unmatched junction nucleotides: 15. Germline CDR1 and CDR2: MRHNA and SNTAGT. This CDR3 reads CASRRRRTGFRNEQYF. CDR3 in DNA: TGTGCCAGCAGGAGACGGCGGACAGGGTTTAGAAACGAGCAGTACTTC.

V gene TRBV29-1 combines with J gene TRBJ1-1, with 8 bases aligning to TRBD1. Germline CDR1 reads SQVTM; CDR2 reads ANQGSEA. J gave up 4 bases and V 3 bases, and 7 bases lay outside the gene matches. The CDR3 loop spans 14 amino acids. The CDR3 loop is CSVDPQGAGTEAFF. The CDR3 region has the DNA TGCAGCGTTGACCCCCAGGGGGCGGGCACTGAAGCTTTCTTT.

This chain joins TRBV9 and TRBJ2-1, with D tentatively TRBD2 (5 bases). V was trimmed by 0 bases and J by 9 bases, leaving 16 bases between them. Germline CDR1 and CDR2: SGDLS and YYNGEE. CDR3 length equals 15 residues. CDR3 bases: TGTGCCAGCAGCGTAGAAGGGAGCAAAAAGGGTGAGCAGTTCTTC. It specifies CASSVEGSKKGEQFF. The full variable domain, completed using reference TRBV9 and TRBJ2-1, is DSGVTQTPKHLITATGQRVTLRCSPRSGDLSVYWYQQSLDQGLQFLIQYYNGEERAKGNILERFSAQQFPDLHSELNLSSLELGDSALYFCASSVEGSKKGEQFFGPGTRLTVL.

V usage is TRBV19 and J usage is TRBJ2-7; tentative D call: TRBD2 (6 bases). The V and J ends lost 3 bases and 3 bases respectively, with 12 bases between them. Germline CDR1 and CDR2: LNHDA and SQIVND (reference sequence). This CDR3 is 14 amino acids long. Written as DNA, the CDR3 is TGTGCCAGTAGTATGCGGGACTTATACTACGAGCAGTACTTC. It yields the protein CASSMRDLYYEQYF. The whole variable domain, remainder taken from reference TRBV19 and TRBJ2-7, is DGGITQSPKYLFRKEGQNVTLSCEQNLNHDAMYWYRQDPGQGLRLIYYSQIVNDFQKGDIAEGYSVSREKKESFPLTVTSAQKNPTAFYLCASSMRDLYYEQYFGPGTRLTVT.

This clone appeared once. CDR3 sequence (DNA): TGTGCCAGCAGTTTGCACGCCGGGACTAGCGGGAGTGATACGCAGTATTTT. This encodes CASSLHAGTSGSDTQYF. The chain employs TRBV28 and TRBJ2-3; TRBD2 matches 14 bases. V was pared by 3 bases and J by 6 bases, with 8 bases of the junction left unmatched. The CDR3 length is 17 residues. Germline values: CDR1 MDHEN, CDR2 SYDVKM.

V is TRBV19 and J is TRBJ2-7; D is perhaps TRBD1 (5 bases). The ends were cut back, 7 bases at V and 0 bases at J, with 10 bases in the middle. Germline CDR1 is LNHDA and CDR2 is SQIVND (reference sequence). The CDR3 covers 13 residues. The CDR3 DNA reads TGTGCCAGTAAAGCCACAGGCTCCTACGAGCAGTACTTC. Protein product: CASKATGSYEQYF.

The chain employs TRBV10-2 and TRBJ2-5; 8 nucleotides align to TRBD2. The CDR3 extends over 14 amino acids. With 3 bases clipped from V and 9 bases from J, the junction kept 9 bases outside the gene matches. Germline-derived CDR1 and CDR2 are WSHSY and SAAADI. The DNA of the CDR3 is TGCGCCAGCAGTGAAACTAGCGGCCCTGTGTCCCAGTACTTC. It specifies CASSETSGPVSQYF.

The gene calls are TRBV6-5 and TRBJ1-1; a weak D match, TRBD1 (5 bases). This CDR3 comprises 13 residues. Trimming took 4 bases from V and 8 from J, leaving 14 bases between them. CDR1 is MNHEY, CDR2 SVGAGI, per germline. CDR3 sequence: CASSSGDAGEAFF. CDR3 nucleotide sequence: TGTGCCAGCAGTTCCGGGGACGCGGGAGAAGCTTTCTTT.

The rearrangement joins TRBV5-6 to TRBJ2-7; 7 positions match TRBD1. The germline V gene has CDR1 SGHDT and CDR2 YYEEEE. This CDR3 has 13 amino acids. The trim removed 0 bases at V and 6 bases at J, leaving 3 bases unmatched. CDR3 sequence (DNA): TGTGCCAGCAGCTTGGACAGGGGAGCCGAGCAGTACTTC. This sequence encodes CASSLDRGAEQYF.

The genes are TRBV9 and TRBJ2-7; D is uncertain. The CDR3 has 14 residues. Germline values: CDR1 SGDLS, CDR2 YYNGEE. With 0 bases removed from V and 0 bases from J, the gap between germline ends came to 7 bases. Here the CDR3 DNA reads TGTGCCAGCAGCGTAGACCCCAGCTCCTACGAGCAGTACTTC. Amino acids: CASSVDPSSYEQYF.

This chain connects TRBV27 to TRBJ2-2; D call uncertain. The CDR3 is 14 amino acids. The V gene lost 7 bases and the J gene lost 4 bases, with 13 bases spanning the gap. Germline V gene lookup returns CDR1 MNHEY and CDR2 SMNVEV (reference sequence). The CDR3 nucleotides read TGTGCCAGCACAGACGGGTTCGGCACCGGGGAGCTGTTTTTT. This gives the protein CASTDGFGTGELFF.

This clone was seen only a few times. The chain links TRBV4-1 to TRBJ2-1, with 14 bases aligning to TRBD2. After removal of 3 bases from V and 7 bases from J, the junction contained 8 bases not matched to a gene. The CDR3 has 17 residues. Germline values: CDR1 MGHRA, CDR2 YSYEKL. CDR3 in amino acids: CASSQTSGRAFSNEQFF. The CDR3 DNA sequence: TGCGCCAGCAGCCAGACTAGCGGGAGGGCTTTTTCGAATGAGCAGTTCTTC.

The CDR3 DNA is TGTGCCAGCAGTGACTCAGCGGGCTCCTACAATGAGCAGTTCTTC. Protein: CASSDSAGSYNEQFF. The chain uses TRBV6-4 and TRBJ2-1, with D possibly matching TRBD2 (6 bases). Deletions cut 0 bases from V and 0 bases from J, with 6 bases between. The CDR3 loop spans 15 amino acids. CDR1 and CDR2 from the germline V gene are MRHNA and SNTAGT.

The V gene is TRBV15, the J gene TRBJ2-7; D is perhaps TRBD1 (6 bases). The CDR3 consists of 13 residues. Germline V gene lookup returns CDR1 LNHNV and CDR2 YYDKDF (reference sequence). Trimming left V 5 bases short and J 10 bases short, with 18 bases between. Here the CDR3 reads CATSLGVRQEQYF. As DNA, the CDR3 is TGTGCCACCAGCCTTGGGGTCAGACAGGAACAGTACTTC.

The V call is TRBV11-3, the J call TRBJ2-1, with 14 nucleotides matching TRBD2. The CDR3 sequence is 16 residues long. Germline loops: CDR1 SGHNT, CDR2 YENEEA. The V gene end was trimmed by 5 bases and the J gene end by 8 bases; junction bases not matched to a gene: 8. CDR3 residues: CASSPRLAGGPDEQFF. For the CDR3, the DNA is TGTGCCAGCAGCCCGCGACTAGCGGGAGGGCCCGATGAGCAGTTCTTC.

V and J are TRBV29-1 and TRBJ2-5, with a tentative D call TRBD2 (6 bases). V was pared by 1 base and J by 5 bases, with 11 bases between. This CDR3 is built from 13 residues. Germline V gene data show CDR1 as SQVTM and CDR2 as ANQGSEA. Written as DNA, the CDR3 is TGCAGCGTTGAAGCGGGAGAGGTGGAGACCCAGTACTTC. Its protein is CSVEAGEVETQYF.

This chain joins TRBV5-6 and TRBJ1-1, with D tentatively TRBD1 (5 bases). In germline, CDR1 is SGHDT, CDR2 YYEEEE. The CDR3 is 15 residues long. The V end was cut by 1 base, the J end by 5 bases, with 15 bases between. The CDR3 loop is CASSLSSGFRTEAFF. DNA for the CDR3: TGTGCCAGCAGCTTGTCATCAGGGTTCCGTACTGAAGCTTTCTTT.